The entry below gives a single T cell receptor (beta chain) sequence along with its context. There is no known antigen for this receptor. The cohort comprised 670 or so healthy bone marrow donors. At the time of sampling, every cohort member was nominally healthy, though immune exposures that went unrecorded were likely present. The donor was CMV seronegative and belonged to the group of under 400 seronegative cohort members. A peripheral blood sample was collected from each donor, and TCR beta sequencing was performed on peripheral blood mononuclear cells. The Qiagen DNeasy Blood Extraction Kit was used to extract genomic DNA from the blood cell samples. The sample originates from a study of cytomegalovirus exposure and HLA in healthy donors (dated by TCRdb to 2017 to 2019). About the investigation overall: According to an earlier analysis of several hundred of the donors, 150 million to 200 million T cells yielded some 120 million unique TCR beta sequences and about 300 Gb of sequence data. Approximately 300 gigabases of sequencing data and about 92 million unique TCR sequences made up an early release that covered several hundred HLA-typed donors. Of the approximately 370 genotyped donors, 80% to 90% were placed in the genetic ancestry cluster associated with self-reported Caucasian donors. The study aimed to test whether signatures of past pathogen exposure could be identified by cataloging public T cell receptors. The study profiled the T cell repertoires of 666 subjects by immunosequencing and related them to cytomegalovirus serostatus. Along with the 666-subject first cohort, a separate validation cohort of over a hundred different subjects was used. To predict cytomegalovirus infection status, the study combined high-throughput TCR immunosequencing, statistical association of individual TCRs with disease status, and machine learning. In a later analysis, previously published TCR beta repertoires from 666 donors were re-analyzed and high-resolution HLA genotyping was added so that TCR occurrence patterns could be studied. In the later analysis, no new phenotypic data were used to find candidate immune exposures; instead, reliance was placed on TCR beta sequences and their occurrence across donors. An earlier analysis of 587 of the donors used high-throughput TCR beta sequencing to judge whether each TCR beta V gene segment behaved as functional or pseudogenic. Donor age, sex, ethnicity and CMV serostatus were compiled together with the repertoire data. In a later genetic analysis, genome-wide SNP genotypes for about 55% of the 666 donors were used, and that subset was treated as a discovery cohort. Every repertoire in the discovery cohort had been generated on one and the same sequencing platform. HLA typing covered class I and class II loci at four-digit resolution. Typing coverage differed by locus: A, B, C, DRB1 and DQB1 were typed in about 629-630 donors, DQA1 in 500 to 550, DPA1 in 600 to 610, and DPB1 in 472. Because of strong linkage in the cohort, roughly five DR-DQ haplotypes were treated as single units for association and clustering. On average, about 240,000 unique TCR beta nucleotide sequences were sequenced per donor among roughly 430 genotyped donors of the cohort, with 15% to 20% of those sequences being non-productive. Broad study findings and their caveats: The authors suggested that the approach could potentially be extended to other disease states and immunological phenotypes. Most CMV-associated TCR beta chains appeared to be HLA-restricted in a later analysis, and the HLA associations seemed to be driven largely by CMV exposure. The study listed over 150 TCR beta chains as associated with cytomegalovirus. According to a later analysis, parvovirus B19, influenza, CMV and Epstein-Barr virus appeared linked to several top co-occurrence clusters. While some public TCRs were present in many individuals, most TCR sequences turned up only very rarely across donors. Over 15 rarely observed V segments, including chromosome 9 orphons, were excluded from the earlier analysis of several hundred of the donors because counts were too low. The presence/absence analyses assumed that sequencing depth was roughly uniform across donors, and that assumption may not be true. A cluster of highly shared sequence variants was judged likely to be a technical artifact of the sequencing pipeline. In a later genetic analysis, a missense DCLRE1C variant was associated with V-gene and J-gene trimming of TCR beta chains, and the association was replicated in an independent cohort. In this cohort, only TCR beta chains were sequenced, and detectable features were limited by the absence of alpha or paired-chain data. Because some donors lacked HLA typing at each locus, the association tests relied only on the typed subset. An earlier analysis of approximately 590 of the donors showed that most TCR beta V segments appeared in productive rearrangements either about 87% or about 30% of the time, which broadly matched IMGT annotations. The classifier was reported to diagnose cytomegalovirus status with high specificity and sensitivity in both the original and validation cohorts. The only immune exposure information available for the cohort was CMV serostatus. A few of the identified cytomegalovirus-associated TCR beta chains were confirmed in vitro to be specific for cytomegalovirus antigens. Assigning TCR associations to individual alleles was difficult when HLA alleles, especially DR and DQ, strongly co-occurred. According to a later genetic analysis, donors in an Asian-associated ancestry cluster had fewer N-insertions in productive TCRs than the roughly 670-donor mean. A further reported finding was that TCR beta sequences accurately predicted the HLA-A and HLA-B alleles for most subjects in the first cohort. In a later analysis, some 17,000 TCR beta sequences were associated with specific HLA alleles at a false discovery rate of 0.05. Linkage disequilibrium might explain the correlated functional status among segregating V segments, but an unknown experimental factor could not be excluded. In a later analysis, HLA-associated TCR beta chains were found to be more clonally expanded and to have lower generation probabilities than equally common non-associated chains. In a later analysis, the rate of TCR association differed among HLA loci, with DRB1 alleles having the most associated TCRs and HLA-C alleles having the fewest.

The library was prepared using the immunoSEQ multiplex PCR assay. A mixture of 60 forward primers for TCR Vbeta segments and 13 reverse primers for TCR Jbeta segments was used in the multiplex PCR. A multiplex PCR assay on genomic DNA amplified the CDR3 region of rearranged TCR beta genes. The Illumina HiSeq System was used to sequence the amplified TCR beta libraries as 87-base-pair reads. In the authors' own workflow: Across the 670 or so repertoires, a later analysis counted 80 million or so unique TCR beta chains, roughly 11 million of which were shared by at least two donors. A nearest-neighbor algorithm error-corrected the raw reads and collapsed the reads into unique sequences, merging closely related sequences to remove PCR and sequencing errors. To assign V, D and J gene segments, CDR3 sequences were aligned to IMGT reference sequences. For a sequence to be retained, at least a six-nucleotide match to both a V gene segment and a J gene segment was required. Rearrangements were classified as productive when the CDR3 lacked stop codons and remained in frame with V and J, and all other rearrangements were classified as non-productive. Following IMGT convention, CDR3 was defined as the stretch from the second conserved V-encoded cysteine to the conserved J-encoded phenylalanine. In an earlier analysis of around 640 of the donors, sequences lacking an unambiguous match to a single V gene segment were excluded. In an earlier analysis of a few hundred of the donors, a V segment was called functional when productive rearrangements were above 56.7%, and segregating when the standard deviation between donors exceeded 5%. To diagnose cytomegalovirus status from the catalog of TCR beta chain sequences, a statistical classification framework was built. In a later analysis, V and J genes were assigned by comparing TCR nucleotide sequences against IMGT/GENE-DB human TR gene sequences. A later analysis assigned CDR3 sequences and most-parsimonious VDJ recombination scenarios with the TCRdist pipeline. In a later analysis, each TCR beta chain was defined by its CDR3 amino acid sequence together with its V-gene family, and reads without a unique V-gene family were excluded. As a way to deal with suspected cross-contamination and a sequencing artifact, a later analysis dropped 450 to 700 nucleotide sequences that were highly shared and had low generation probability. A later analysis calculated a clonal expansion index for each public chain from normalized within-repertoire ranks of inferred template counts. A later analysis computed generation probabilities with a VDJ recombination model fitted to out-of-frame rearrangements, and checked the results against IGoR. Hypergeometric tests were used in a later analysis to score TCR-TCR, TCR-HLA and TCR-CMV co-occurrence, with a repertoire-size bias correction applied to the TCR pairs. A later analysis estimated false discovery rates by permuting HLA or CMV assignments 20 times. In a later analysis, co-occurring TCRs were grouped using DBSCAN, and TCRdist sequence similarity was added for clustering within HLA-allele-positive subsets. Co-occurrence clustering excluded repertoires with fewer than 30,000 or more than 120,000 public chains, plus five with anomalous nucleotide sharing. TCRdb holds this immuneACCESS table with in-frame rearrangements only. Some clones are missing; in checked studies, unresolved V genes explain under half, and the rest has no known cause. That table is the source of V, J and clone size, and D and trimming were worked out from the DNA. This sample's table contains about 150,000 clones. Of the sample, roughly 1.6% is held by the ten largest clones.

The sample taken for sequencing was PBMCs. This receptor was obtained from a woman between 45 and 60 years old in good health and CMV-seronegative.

Here is the DNA: TGTGCCAGCAGCTTAGGGAGCGGGGGGGCTTACGAGCAGTACTTC. Its translation is CASSLGSGGAYEQYF. The sequence joins TRBV11-2 to TRBJ2-7, and TRBD2 aligns with 10 junction nucleotides. The CDR3 covers 15 residues, taking in both the cysteine and the phenylalanine. CDR3 DNA only is kept here, 45 bases in frame from base 1. The germline V gene specifies SGHAT as CDR1 and FQNNGV as CDR2. V lost 1 base and J lost 4 bases, and the count of bases not matched to a germline gene is 4. The CDR3, completed at both ends by the reference TRBV11-2 and TRBJ2-7 genes, gives the full variable domain EAGVAQSPRYKIIEKRQSVAFWCNPISGHATLYWYQQILGQGPKLLIQFQNNGVVDDSQLPKDRFSAERLKGVDSTLKIQPAKLEDSAVYLCASSLGSGGAYEQYFGPGTRLTVT.